These T cell receptor beta chains were read from a single sample in a study of cytomegalovirus exposure and HLA in healthy donors. TCRdb's table, derived via immunoSEQ multiplex PCR, lists solely in-frame clones and lacks some. The repertoire consists of approximately 110,000 clones, with roughly 71% occurring once and the leading ten covering about 11%. The sample comprised PBMCs. These receptors all stem from a middle-aged man in good health and CMV-seropositive. The CDR3 runs from the conserved cysteine through the conserved F or W. The D gene is left open where the match is weak. Only some rows state a clone size, as once, few, many or a class for expanded clones.

j_call | v_call | d_call | clone_size | cdr3_aa | cdr3_nt
TRBJ1-1 | TRBV9 | TRBD1 | . | CASSIPTGANTEAFF | TGTGCCAGCAGCATCCCGACAGGGGCGAACACTGAAGCTTTCTTT
TRBJ1-4 | TRBV19 | . | . | CASSTLQGTNEKLFF | TGTGCCAGTAGTACCTTACAGGGAACTAATGAAAAACTGTTTTTT
TRBJ1-4 | TRBV7-9 | TRBD1 | . | CASRQPGTGNEKLFF | TGTGCCAGCAGGCAGCCCGGGACAGGGAATGAAAAACTGTTTTTT
TRBJ1-5 | TRBV7-2 | TRBD1 | . | CASRPGTGRDSNQPQHF | TGTGCCAGCAGGCCCGGGACAGGACGCGATAGCAATCAGCCCCAGCATTTT
TRBJ2-5 | TRBV28 | . | few | CASSLWAEDSGPLGKTQYF | TGTGCCAGCAGTTTATGGGCGGAAGATAGCGGTCCTCTGGGGAAGACCCAGTACTTC
TRBJ2-5 | TRBV6-5 | TRBD2 | . | CASSYGLAEETQYF | TGTGCCAGCAGTTACGGGCTAGCGGAAGAGACCCAGTACTTC
TRBJ2-7 | TRBV18 | TRBD1 | . | CASSSPQGTPYEQYF | TGTGCCAGCTCAAGCCCACAGGGGACCCCCTACGAGCAGTACTTC
TRBJ1-2 | TRBV30 | . | . | CAWGVDQGRGYTF | TGTGCCTGGGGGGTAGATCAGGGCCGCGGCTACACCTTC
TRBJ2-6 | TRBV7-3 | . | . | CASSLEFIGGGPSGANVLTF | TGTGCCAGCAGCTTAGAGTTTATTGGGGGCGGCCCTTCTGGGGCCAACGTCCTGACTTTC
TRBJ2-3 | TRBV4-2 | . | few | CASSQDISGTDTQYF | TGTGCCAGCAGCCAAGATATATCAGGCACAGATACGCAGTATTTT
TRBJ2-2 | TRBV27 | . | . | CASTPRHRGELFF | TGTGCCAGCACCCCAAGACATCGCGGGGAGCTGTTTTTT
TRBJ2-3 | TRBV6-1 | TRBD1 | . | CASSAQTGSTDTQYF | TGTGCCAGCAGTGCCCAGACAGGGAGCACAGATACGCAGTATTTT
TRBJ1-1 | TRBV5-1 | . | . | CASQGRTEAFF | TGCGCCAGCCAGGGGCGGACTGAAGCTTTCTTT
TRBJ2-1 | TRBV7-8 | . | . | CASSFWSDEQFF | TGTGCCAGCAGCTTTTGGAGCGATGAGCAGTTCTTC
TRBJ1-2 | TRBV19 | TRBD1 | . | CASSIFRDRTNGYTF | TGTGCCAGTAGTATCTTCCGGGACAGGACGAATGGCTACACCTTC
TRBJ1-2 | TRBV5-4 | . | . | CASSLQGASNYGYTF | TGTGCCAGCAGCTTGCAAGGGGCTAGTAACTATGGCTACACCTTC
TRBJ1-2 | TRBV5-1 | . | . | CASSEAAGANYGYTF | TGCGCCAGCAGCGAGGCGGCGGGAGCTAACTATGGCTACACCTTC
TRBJ1-1 | TRBV19 | . | . | CASSQRQITEAFF | TGTGCCAGTAGTCAACGACAGATAACTGAAGCTTTCTTT
TRBJ2-1 | TRBV4-2 | TRBD2 | few | CASSQVTGTSGPSSYNEQFF | TGTGCCAGCAGCCAAGTCACCGGGACTAGCGGACCCAGCTCCTACAATGAGCAGTTCTTC
TRBJ2-7 | TRBV28 | TRBD2 | few | CASSDRLAEHYEQYF | TGTGCCAGCAGTGACAGACTAGCGGAGCACTACGAGCAGTACTTC
TRBJ1-1 | TRBV6-5 | TRBD1 | . | CASRNRGLTEAFF | TGTGCCAGCCGAAACAGGGGGCTCACTGAAGCTTTCTTT
TRBJ2-1 | TRBV9 | TRBD2 | . | CASSGRGGNSGSRDEQFF | TGTGCCAGCAGCGGTCGAGGGGGGAATAGCGGGAGCCGCGATGAGCAGTTCTTC
TRBJ2-4 | TRBV9 | TRBD2 | . | CASSATSGSSVAKNIQYF | TGTGCCAGCAGCGCAACTAGCGGGAGTTCGGTAGCCAAAAACATTCAGTACTTC